These T cell receptor beta chains were read from a single sample in a study of T cell repertoires in cytomegalovirus infection. For these receptors, no antigen is known. MiXCR was run by TCRdb on the reads, yielding one entry per CDR3 protein. The sample carries around 95,000 distinct CDR3 sequences, about 29% recorded once. Specimen: CD8+ T cells from cultured PBMCs, collected from culture after CMV antigen stimulation. The receptors come from a human donor in good health (CMV status not recorded). Some clones in this sample may be carry-over from other donors' samples. CDR3s include the opening cysteine and the closing phenylalanine or tryptophan. A D gene is named only where the DNA matches it firmly. Rows may omit the clone size; those that give it use once, few, many or a size class.

v_call,clone_size,d_call,cdr3_length,j_call,cdr3_aa,cdr3_nt
TRBV4-1,.,TRBD2,19,TRBJ2-3,CASSERSQGGGAITDTQDF,TGCGCCAGCAGCGAAAGGTCCCAAGGCGGGGGGGCGATCACAGATACGCAGGATTTT
TRBV7-3,many,.,14,TRBJ2-3,CASSLAGLADTQYF,TGTGCCAGCAGCTTAGCGGGGCTGGCAGATACGCAGTATTTT
TRBV5-1,few,.,13,TRBJ2-1,CASSLGHLNEQFF,TGCGCCAGCAGCTTGGGACATCTTAATGAGCAGTTCTTC
TRBV23-1,.,.,16,TRBJ2-5,CASSQSGGWYQETQYF,TGCGCCAGCAGTCAATCGGGGGGCTGGTACCAAGAGACCCAGTACTTC
TRBV19,few,.,14,TRBJ1-1,CASSPMGMSTEAFF,TGTGCCAGTAGTCCGATGGGGATGAGCACTGAAGCTTTCTTT
TRBV11-2,few,.,11,TRBJ2-3,CASSLIDTQYF,TGTGCCAGCAGCTTAATAGATACGCAGTATTTT
TRBV6-8,.,.,11,TRBJ1-5,CASSYRGGRYF,TGTGCCAGCAGTTACAGGGGGGGGAGGTATTTT
TRBV7-2,few,.,15,TRBJ1-1,CASSLVGRANTEAFF,TGTGCCAGCAGCTTAGTAGGGAGGGCCAACACTGAAGCTTTCTTT
TRBV15,few,TRBD1,14,TRBJ2-1,CATSRDRGYNEQFF,TGTGCCACCAGCAGGGACAGGGGATACAATGAGCAGTTCTTC
TRBV19,.,.,14,TRBJ2-7,CASTLAGLTGEQYF,TGTGCCAGTACCCTCGCGGGGCTTACAGGGGAGCAGTACTTC
TRBV27,.,.,13,TRBJ1-5,CASRGGRNQPQHF,TGTGCCAGTCGGGGTGGGAGGAATCAGCCCCAGCATTTT
TRBV24-1,many,.,13,TRBJ1-1,CATSDLHTGRAFF,TGTGCCACCAGTGATTTGCATACAGGGAGGGCTTTCTTT
TRBV7-9,many,.,14,TRBJ2-1,CASSLGGLYNEQFF,TGTGCCAGCAGCTTAGGGGGGCTGTACAATGAGCAGTTCTTC
TRBV7-9,.,.,12,TRBJ2-7,CASMDIHYEQYF,TGTGCCAGCATGGACATTCACTACGAGCAGTACTTC
TRBV11-2,.,.,16,TRBJ2-7,CASSLGPAVSPYEQYF,TGTGCCAGCAGCTTAGGGCCGGCGGTATCTCCCTACGAGCAGTACTTC
TRBV7-2,many,.,14,TRBJ1-1,CASSLQIMNTEAFF,TGTGCCAGCAGCCTTCAGATAATGAACACTGAAGCTTTCTTT
TRBV19,.,.,16,TRBJ1-1,CASSTLGTYLNTEAFF,TGTGCCAGTAGTACGCTAGGGACCTATCTGAACACTGAAGCTTTCTTT
TRBV19,once,.,16,TRBJ2-1,CASSPSGGGLYNEQFF,TGTGCCAGTAGTCCTTCTGGGGGGGGGCTCTACAATGAGCAGTTCTTC
TRBV7-6,few,TRBD2,14,TRBJ2-7,CASSLIAGAYEQYF,TGTGCCAGCAGCTTAATAGCGGGGGCCTACGAGCAGTACTTC
TRBV28,.,.,12,TRBJ1-1,CASFGSNTEAFF,TGTGCCAGCTTCGGGTCGAACACTGAAGCTTTCTTT
TRBV7-9,many,TRBD2,16,TRBJ2-3,CASSSLAGKGTDTQYF,TGTGCCAGCAGCAGCCTAGCGGGAAAGGGGACAGATACGCAGTATTTT
TRBV28,few,TRBD1,16,TRBJ1-5,CASRIEQGARHQPQHF,TGTGCCAGCAGGATCGAACAGGGGGCTCGTCATCAGCCCCAGCATTTT
TRBV4-3,.,TRBD2,19,TRBJ2-5,CASSQESRLAGPYQETQYF,TGCGCCAGCAGCCAAGAATCGCGTCTAGCGGGGCCGTACCAAGAGACCCAGTACTTC
TRBV10-3,.,TRBD2,19,TRBJ2-1,CAISGTPQLTSGGGYEQFF,TGTGCCATCAGTGGAACCCCGCAATTAACTAGCGGGGGGGGTTATGAGCAGTTCTTC
TRBV11-2,few,.,13,TRBJ2-1,CASSLGAVDEQFF,TGTGCCAGCAGCTTAGGAGCGGTGGATGAGCAGTTCTTC
TRBV7-9,many,.,12,TRBJ2-7,CASSPEFYEQYF,TGTGCCAGCAGTCCCGAGTTCTACGAGCAGTACTTC
TRBV19,.,.,15,TRBJ2-7,CASSIDNLDIYEQYF,TGTGCCAGTAGTATAGATAATCTGGACATCTACGAGCAGTACTTC
TRBV30,.,.,13,TRBJ2-7,CAWRPSDTYEQYF,TGTGCCTGGAGGCCCAGCGATACCTACGAGCAGTACTTC
TRBV7-3,many,TRBD2,18,TRBJ2-1,CASSLEVSGMSSYNEQFF,TGTGCCAGCAGCTTAGAAGTTAGCGGGATGAGCTCCTACAATGAGCAGTTCTTC
TRBV6-2/TRBV6-3,few,.,14,TRBJ2-1,CVSGPTRLINEQFF,TGTGTGAGCGGTCCGACACGATTAATCAATGAGCAGTTCTTC
TRBV28,.,TRBD1,14,TRBJ1-2,CASSFIRGSLGYTF,TGTGCCAGCAGTTTCATCAGGGGGTCGCTTGGCTACACCTTC
TRBV6-5,many,TRBD1,15,TRBJ1-2,CASSRSRDSPYGYTF,TGTGCCAGCAGCCGCAGCCGGGACAGCCCCTATGGCTACACCTTC
TRBV6-1,.,.,14,TRBJ1-2,CASSSPGLSYGYTF,TGTGCCAGCAGTTCCCCGGGTCTCTCCTATGGCTACACCTTC
TRBV12-3/TRBV12-4,.,.,12,TRBJ1-1,CASSQGRFEAFF,TGTGCCAGCAGCCAAGGACGGTTTGAAGCTTTCTTT
TRBV29-1,.,TRBD1,14,TRBJ2-7,CSVEAGTGGYEQYF,TGCAGCGTTGAAGCTGGGACAGGGGGCTACGAGCAGTACTTC
TRBV7-2,many,.,13,TRBJ2-5,CASSLALGETQYF,TGTGCCAGCAGCTTAGCGCTGGGGGAGACCCAGTACTTC
TRBV27,.,TRBD2,16,TRBJ2-1,CASSLLGSGGYNEQFF,TGTGCCAGCAGTTTATTGGGTAGCGGGGGGTACAATGAGCAGTTCTTC
TRBV4-1,.,TRBD1,15,TRBJ1-1,CASSQAPGGTTEAFF,TGCGCCAGCAGCCAAGCCCCAGGGGGGACCACTGAAGCTTTCTTT
TRBV6-5,few,.,14,TRBJ1-6,CASSLQSYNSPLHF,TGTGCCAGCAGTTTACAGTCCTATAATTCACCCCTCCACTTT
TRBV7-9,few,.,15,TRBJ2-7,CASSLPGGRSYEQYF,TGTGCCAGCAGCTTACCTGGCGGACGCTCCTACGAGCAGTACTTC
TRBV2,.,.,12,TRBJ2-3,CASSDGVDTQYF,TGTGCCAGCAGTGACGGGGTAGATACGCAGTATTTT
TRBV2,few,.,14,TRBJ1-2,CASSATVHNYGYTF,TGTGCCAGCAGTGCGACCGTGCACAACTATGGCTACACCTTC
TRBV4-1,many,.,12,TRBJ1-1,CASSQGGTRAFF,TGCGCCAGCAGCCAGGGGGGGACTCGAGCTTTCTTT
TRBV12-3/TRBV12-4,many,TRBD2,14,TRBJ2-7,CASSLRGGGDEQYF,TGTGCCAGCAGTTTAAGGGGCGGGGGGGACGAGCAGTACTTC
TRBV7-8,.,TRBD2,16,TRBJ2-3,CASSKIAGAGTDTQYF,TGTGCCAGCAGCAAAATAGCGGGGGCCGGCACAGATACGCAGTATTTT
TRBV7-6,few,.,14,TRBJ1-6,CASSLGQGRSPLHF,TGTGCCAGCAGCCTCGGGCAGGGGAGATCACCCCTCCACTTT
TRBV6-1,medium-sized,TRBD1,15,TRBJ2-1,CASIPGQGFNNEQFF,TGTGCCAGCATTCCGGGACAGGGGTTCAACAATGAGCAGTTCTTC
TRBV5-5,few,TRBD2,15,TRBJ2-1,CASSLDGGTYNEQFF,TGTGCCAGCAGCTTGGACGGGGGGACCTACAATGAGCAGTTCTTC
TRBV10-3,.,.,16,TRBJ1-1,CAISGKPGQGDTEAFF,TGTGCCATCAGTGGGAAACCGGGGCAGGGTGACACTGAAGCTTTCTTT
TRBV5-1,many,.,14,TRBJ2-2,CASSLIEDGGELFF,TGCGCCAGCAGCTTAATAGAGGACGGCGGGGAGCTGTTTTTT
TRBV28,few,.,14,TRBJ2-3,CASSFLTGPDTQYF,TGTGCCAGCAGTTTCCTTACAGGGCCAGATACGCAGTATTTT